The rows below give T cell receptor beta chains drawn from one sample of a study of CD8+CD57+ T cells in acquired aplastic anemia. TCRdb re-called the reads with MiXCR, one entry per CDR3 protein. The profile shows about 180,000 distinct CDR3 sequences, 48% of them singletons. Sequencing was performed on sorted CD4+, CD8+, or CD8+CD57+ T cells (not recorded which) from PBMCs. Source of these receptors: a human donor with aplastic anemia. Both conserved end residues are part of each CDR3. The D gene is left open where the match is weak. Size values are once, few and many counts, or a class for expanded clones, and some rows have none.

TRBD2 | NA | TRBJ2-2 | TRBV7-8 | CASSLAGTSGGTGELFF | TGTGCCAGCAGCTTAGCCGGGACTAGCGGGGGCACCGGGGAGCTGTTTTTT
NA | NA | TRBJ2-3 | TRBV10-3 | CAISEPTSTDTQYF | TGTGCCATCAGTGAGCCGACCAGCACAGATACGCAGTATTTT
NA | many | TRBJ2-1 | TRBV20-1 | CSANPGLATNEQFF | TGCAGTGCTAACCCGGGACTGGCGACCAATGAGCAGTTCTTC
NA | NA | TRBJ2-3 | TRBV15 | CATAKERGATDTQYF | TGTGCCACCGCTAAGGAGCGCGGTGCCACAGATACGCAGTATTTT
NA | many | TRBJ2-7 | TRBV5-1 | CASTPRQGSYEQYF | TGCGCCAGCACCCCCCGTCAGGGATCCTACGAGCAGTACTTC
NA | many | TRBJ1-1 | TRBV19 | CASSPLDRNSAEAFF | TGTGCCAGTAGTCCGCTGGACAGAAATTCAGCTGAAGCTTTCTTT
NA | NA | TRBJ1-2 | TRBV2 | CASSVVGRGYTF | TGTGCCAGCAGTGTTGTGGGCCGGGGCTACACCTTC
NA | NA | TRBJ2-2 | TRBV2 | CASRGNRVNTGELFF | TGTGCCAGCAGAGGGAACAGGGTGAACACCGGGGAGCTGTTTTTT
NA | many | TRBJ1-5 | TRBV6-4 | CASSDGSWGNQPQHF | TGTGCCAGCAGTGACGGCAGTTGGGGCAATCAGCCCCAGCATTTT
TRBD1 | many | TRBJ1-4 | TRBV20-1 | CSAPNRQGLNEKLFF | TGCAGTGCACCAAACAGACAGGGCCTTAATGAAAAACTGTTTTTT
NA | NA | TRBJ1-1 | TRBV20-1 | CSALNTEAFF | TGCAGTGCTCTGAACACTGAAGCTTTCTTT